This entry is about one TCR beta chain. The antigen this receptor binds is unknown. Base qualities are missing; no much larger clone stands one base away. As encoded in the germline V gene, CDR1 is WSHSY while CDR2 is SAAADI. The CDR3, from cysteine to phenylalanine, totals 16 residues. The CDR3 DNA has 48 bases and is translated from base 1. This entry belongs to a study of blood T cells in healthy people across ages (dated by TCRdb to between 2015 and 2017). In the study overall: In model experiments, template switching captured about one uniquely barcoded TCR beta cDNA molecule for every two T cells. The study measured age-related changes in TCR beta repertoire diversity using deep sequencing normalized with unique cDNA molecular identifiers. Donors were grouped into four age groups: young (average about 15 years), middle-aged (less than 40), aged (around 66) and long-lived (less than 85). Donors of different ages were randomly distributed across sequencing lanes to avoid experimental bias. Two additional independent replicas of 1 million unique cDNA reads from the same blood draw were analyzed for two donors (one aged 18 to 30 and one aged 80 or older). General conclusions and limits of the study: Conclusive comparison of naive and antigen-experienced compartments was prevented by the profiling of bulk unsorted PBMCs. The percentage of naive T cells measured by flow cytometry correlated strongly with observed TCR beta diversity. Total diversity estimates from one million sequenced T cells were considered lower bounds and underestimates. Compared with the aged group, more naive CD4+ T cells, fewer expanded clones and increased TCR diversity were shown by the long-lived group, suggesting age selection. As age increased, observed TCR beta diversity per million T cells dropped in a roughly linear way, and a significant reduction was already evident by age 40. Because donor CMV infection status was unknown, age-related changes in expanded clonotypes were potentially confounded.

The receptor library was made with 5' RACE. Instrument on record: Illumina HiSeq 2500. A second about 7 to 11 cycle PCR used a sample-barcoded 5' primer and a J-beta primer mix. Each TCR beta cDNA molecule received a unique molecular identifier from a template-switch 5' adaptor carrying 12 random nucleotides. Each sample yielded at least 2.5 million CDR3-containing paired-end reads. The Mint cDNA synthesis kit, primed by a TRBC-specific oligonucleotide, was used to synthesize first-strand cDNA from all RNA. Following uracil-DNA glycosylase treatment, a first 18-cycle PCR with universal primers M1SS and BC2_uni_R was performed on all cDNA. The original pipeline was this. For normalization, 1 million high-quality reads, each with a distinct molecular identifier, were randomly selected from each sample. Instead of being binned into consensus sequences, reads with shared molecular identifiers were discarded. MiTCR, set to a Q25 quality threshold and the strictest error-elimination algorithm, was used for CDR3 identification, clonotype clustering and error correction. Lower-bound total TCR beta diversity was estimated with a nonparametric unseen species model using Euler transformation. The public reads were quality trimmed at Q25 with fastp and then assembled into clones with MiXCR by TCRdb, keeping productive beta chains. One record per CDR3 amino acid sequence lists the most common genes and DNA. The authors' filters were not applied to this entry. In all, the sample holds 600,000 to 800,000 distinct CDR3 sequences, and over 20% of those were seen once. The ten largest clones capture 3% to 4% of the sample.

Donors were a few dozen systemically healthy Caucasian individuals from Russia aged roughly 6 to 100 years. Ten milliliters of peripheral blood were drawn from each donor into EDTA-treated Vacutainer tubes. PBMCs were isolated by Ficoll-Paque density-gradient centrifugation, with at least 6 million obtained per sample. Total RNA was extracted from PBMCs with Trizol reagent, with at least 5 micrograms obtained per sample. For every donor, flow cytometry on a PBMC aliquot measured the percentage of naive CD45RAhigh/CD27high T cells. This clonotype originated in a man aged 65 to 79 in good health. The sample taken for sequencing was blood. Recombination connected TRBV10-2 to TRBJ2-5, with 11 middle bases fitting TRBD2. The J call may be faulty, since TRBJ2-1 better matches the DNA end. The CDR3 sequence is CASSVLAGGIMNEQFF. The sequence in DNA is TGCGCCAGCAGTGTGCTAGCGGGAGGTATTATGAATGAGCAGTTCTTC.